This TCR beta chain originates from a study of T cells after yellow fever vaccination. TCRdb re-called the 5' RACE reads through MiXCR, storing one row per CDR3 protein. Here the sample spans a few hundred thousand distinct CDR3 sequences, roughly 3.5% being singletons. This clonotype was picked up a small number of times. Its antigen remains unknown. V gave up 5 bases and J gave up 2 bases, with 14 bases separating them. Germline-derived CDR1 and CDR2 are SGHNT and YENEEA. The CDR3 loop spans 15 amino acids. Study results and caveats: FACS-sorted repertoires might harbor abundant contaminating clonotypes from the bulk population. Booster samples showed a return of most primary-vaccination clones (roughly 95% CD4, approximately 85% CD8).

J is TRBJ2-3 and V is TRBV11-3; TRBD1 might be the D (6 bases). This material consisted of PBMCs, taken on the day of the yellow fever booster vaccination. This clonotype was sampled from a man between 18 and 35 years old who received the YFV17D yellow fever vaccine. The DNA of the CDR3 is TGTGCCAGCAGCCCCAACGGACAGTCCACAGATACGCAGTATTTT. Translating it yields CASSPNGQSTDTQYF.